A single sample is the source of the 21 T cell receptor beta chains below, sequenced in a study of T cell repertoires in cytomegalovirus infection. The antigens for these receptors are not known. Each CDR3 protein is one row after TCRdb ran MiXCR on the reads. The sample has about 920,000 distinct CDR3 sequences, approximately 31% seen once. The specimen comprised cultured CD8+ T cells from PBMCs, sampled from culture after CMV antigen stimulation. All receptors come from a human donor in good health (CMV status not recorded). Some clones in this sample may be carry-over from other donors' samples.

This clonotype was seen more than once but under ten times. The CDR3 loop is CASSLFSGAHSGELFF. The CDR3 DNA is TGTGCCAGCAGTTTATTTTCAGGGGCCCATTCGGGGGAGCTGTTTTTT. The chain joins TRBV27 to TRBJ2-2, with D maybe TRBD1 (6 bases). The CDR3 sequence is 16 residues long. The V and J ends lost 1 base and 8 bases respectively, with 17 bases between them. Per the germline V gene, CDR1 is MNHEY and CDR2 is SMNVEV (reference sequence).

This clonotype was picked up a small number of times. This chain connects TRBV4-2 to TRBJ1-2, with D possibly TRBD1 on 5 matching bases. The germline V gene has CDR1 LGHNA and CDR2 YNFKEQ. V gave up 3 bases and J gave up 0 bases, with 14 bases separating them. The CDR3 runs 16 residues. Written as DNA, the CDR3 is TGTGCCAGCAGCCAGCTAGAAGCGGGGGCTAACTATGGCTACACCTTC. It yields the protein CASSQLEAGANYGYTF.

This clonotype was counted ten times or more. The gene calls are TRBV7-3 and TRBJ2-2; the D call may be TRBD1 or TRBD2 (6 bases each). The CDR3 contains 19 residues. The germline gives CDR1 SGHTA, CDR2 FQGTGA. Trimming left V 5 bases short and J 4 bases short, with 26 bases between. CDR3 in amino acids: CASSPRSGATRAATGELFF. CDR3 nucleotides: TGTGCCAGCAGCCCCAGATCGGGGGCCACCCGGGCGGCCACCGGGGAGCTGTTTTTT.

DNA for the CDR3: TGCAGTGCTAGTCAGACAGCGGGTCTCCGGATGAACACTGAAGCTTTCTTT. Its translation is CSASQTAGLRMNTEAFF. The chain employs TRBV20-1 and TRBJ1-1; possibly TRBD1 for D (5 bases). Germline V lookup: CDR1 DFQATT, CDR2 SNEGSKA (reference sequence). The CDR3 extends over 17 amino acids. The V gene lost 3 bases and the J gene lost 0 bases, with 20 bases spanning the gap.

The rearrangement uses TRBV14 and TRBJ2-1; 10 bases align to TRBD2. Looked up from germline, CDR1 is SGHDN and CDR2 is FVKESK. Germline trimming cut 0 bases from V and 7 bases from J; bases unmatched to any gene: 3. The CDR3 extends over 15 amino acids. CDR3 in DNA: TGTGCCAGCAGCCAAGAAACTAGCGGGGAAAATGAGCAGTTCTTC. Amino acids: CASSQETSGENEQFF.

This rearrangement joins TRBV7-6 to TRBJ2-3; TRBD2 agrees at 10 bases. Losses at the gene ends were 2 bases for V and 6 bases for J; bases not matched to a gene: 11. Per germline, CDR1 SGHVS and CDR2 FNYEAQ. This CDR3 region has 17 residues. The CDR3 coding sequence is TGTGCCAGCAGCTTAAACGGGGTAGCGGGGGGCGAGGATACGCAGTATTTT. Protein sequence: CASSLNGVAGGEDTQYF.

This chain links TRBV13 with TRBJ2-4, with D possibly TRBD2 on 7 matching bases. This CDR3 has 13 amino acids. The ends were cut back, 5 bases at V and 8 bases at J, with 13 bases in the middle. CDR1 and CDR2 (germline): PRHDT, FYEKMQ (reference sequence). The CDR3: CASSGGAGDIQYF. In DNA, the CDR3 is TGTGCCAGCAGCGGGGGGGCCGGGGACATTCAGTACTTC.

This clonotype has ten or more counts. The chain uses TRBV7-9 and TRBJ1-2; tentative D call: TRBD1 (5 bases). The germline gives CDR1 SEHNR, CDR2 FQNEAQ (reference sequence). The ends were cut back, 7 bases at V and 1 base at J, with 19 bases in the middle. The CDR3 is 16 residues long. CDR3 loop: CASTPDISGGNYGYTF. The CDR3 nucleotides read TGTGCCAGCACCCCGGACATTTCGGGGGGTAACTATGGCTACACCTTC.

This clonotype was observed once. The chain employs TRBV4-1 and TRBJ2-7; D not resolved. The CDR3 consists of 13 residues. CDR1 MGHRA and CDR2 YSYEKL come from the germline V gene. With 6 bases removed from V and 1 base from J, the gap between germline ends came to 10 bases. The CDR3 sequence: CASSITASYEQYF. In DNA form, the CDR3 reads TGCGCCAGCAGTATTACAGCTTCCTACGAGCAGTACTTC.

The J gene is TRBJ2-2, the V gene TRBV12-3 or TRBV12-4; a weak D match, TRBD2 (7 bases). Trimming left V 5 bases short and J 10 bases short, with 14 bases between. The CDR3 consists of 13 residues. The DNA for the CDR3 is TGTGCCAGCAGTCCCCGGGGGGACACGGAGCTGTTTTTT. Protein: CASSPRGDTELFF.

The rearrangement uses TRBV20-1 and TRBJ2-5, with 11 bases aligning to TRBD1. Germline CDR1 reads DFQATT; CDR2 reads SNEGSKA (reference sequence). The CDR3 runs 15 residues. V lost 3 bases, J lost 5 bases, and 8 bases stayed unmatched. The CDR3 reads CSASAGTGGAETQYF. The CDR3 DNA sequence: TGCAGTGCTAGCGCCGGGACAGGGGGGGCGGAGACCCAGTACTTC.

This chain links TRBV6-8 with TRBJ2-3; the D is unclear. This CDR3 is 13 amino acids long. The V gene's germline CDR1 is MNHGY and CDR2 SAAAGT. The V end was cut by 1 base, the J end by 5 bases, with 7 bases between. The CDR3: CASSYLGRDTQYF. The CDR3 nucleotides are TGTGCCAGCAGTTACTTAGGAAGAGATACGCAGTATTTT.

Of note for this clonotype: Possible read error: a much larger clone is one base away. The CDR3 sequence is CASSQGEQETQYF. The CDR3 DNA sequence: TGTGCCAGCAGCCAAGGGGAACAAGAGACCCAGTACTTC. The J gene is TRBJ2-5, the V gene TRBV3-1; D remains ambiguous. The CDR3 sequence is 13 residues long. V lost 1 base and J lost 2, with 5 bases in between. CDR1 LGHDT and CDR2 YNNKEL come from the germline V gene (reference sequence).

The rearrangement uses TRBV7-9 and TRBJ2-1; D possibly corresponds to TRBD2 (5 bases). From germline, CDR1 is SEHNR and CDR2 FQNEAQ (reference sequence). The V and J ends lost 5 bases and 4 bases respectively, with 15 bases between them. The CDR3 contains 15 residues. CDR3 in amino acids: CASSIPRAGYNEQFF. In DNA form, the CDR3 reads TGTGCCAGCAGCATTCCTCGGGCGGGTTACAATGAGCAGTTCTTC.

This sequence joins TRBV6-5 and TRBJ1-4; 10 nucleotides align to TRBD1. Germline V gene sequence: CDR1 MNHEY, CDR2 SVGAGI. The CDR3 totals 15 residues. The trim removed 1 base at V and 8 bases at J, leaving 4 bases unmatched. The CDR3 sequence is CASSYFGQGDEKLFF. CDR3 bases: TGTGCCAGCAGTTACTTCGGACAGGGGGACGAAAAACTGTTTTTT.

The rearrangement joins TRBV6-5 to TRBJ2-1, with 10 bases matching TRBD2. CDR3 length: 15 residues. Trimming cost V 7 bases and J 4 bases; bases outside gene matches: 7. Germline-derived CDR1 and CDR2 are MNHEY and SVGAGI. CDR3 DNA: TGTGCCAGCACCCAGCTAGCGGGGGTTTACAATGAGCAGTTCTTC. This translates into CASTQLAGVYNEQFF.

A single count supports this clonotype. This rearrangement joins TRBV7-9 to TRBJ1-1, with D tentatively TRBD1 (6 bases). V was clipped by 5 bases and J by 6 bases, with 13 bases between them. The germline gives CDR1 SEHNR, CDR2 FQNEAQ (reference sequence). CDR3 size: 13 residues. The CDR3 nucleotides are TGTGCCAGCAGCCCTCTCCGGGGGCCTGAAGCTTTCTTT. Its translation is CASSPLRGPEAFF.

The gene calls are TRBV6-6 and TRBJ2-6; D not certain. CDR3 size: 21 residues. The germline V and J ends were trimmed by 0 bases and 4 bases, with 25 bases remaining between them. The germline V gene has CDR1 MNHNY and CDR2 SVGAGI (reference sequence). Written as DNA, the CDR3 is TGTGCCAGCAGTTACTCTCTCCTCCCTCTGGCTGGTGCTCTGGGGGCCAACGTCCTGACTTTC. It translates to CASSYSLLPLAGALGANVLTF.

This clonotype occurred many times. The chain combines TRBV7-6 with TRBJ2-1; TRBD2 matches at 9 bases. CDR1 and CDR2 from the germline V gene are SGHVS and FNYEAQ. The CDR3 is made up of 16 amino acids. V shed 3 bases, J shed 3 bases, and the junction held 6 bases outside the gene matches. CDR3 DNA sequence: TGTGCCAGCAGCTTTAGCCTAGCGGGGCTCTACAATGAGCAGTTCTTC. This sequence encodes CASSFSLAGLYNEQFF.

The chain uses TRBV20-1 and TRBJ1-6; 8 positions agree with TRBD1. V was clipped by 2 bases and J by 8 bases; unmatched bases: 8. CDR1 is DFQATT and CDR2 is SNEGSKA in the germline V gene (reference sequence). The CDR3 consists of 15 residues. The CDR3 sequence is CSARRNRGWHSPLHF. The CDR3 DNA is TGCAGTGCTAGACGAAACAGGGGGTGGCATTCACCCCTCCACTTT.

In its sample, this clonotype was seen a few times. The chain joins TRBV7-3 to TRBJ2-7, with D perhaps TRBD1 (5 bases). Germline V gives CDR1 SGHTA, CDR2 FQGTGA. V dropped 1 base and J dropped 6 bases, with 10 bases sitting between them. The length of the CDR3 is 13 residues. The CDR3 DNA reads as TGTGCCAGCAGCTTAATGCAGGGTACCGAGCAGTACGTC. Amino acids: CASSLMQGTEQYV.